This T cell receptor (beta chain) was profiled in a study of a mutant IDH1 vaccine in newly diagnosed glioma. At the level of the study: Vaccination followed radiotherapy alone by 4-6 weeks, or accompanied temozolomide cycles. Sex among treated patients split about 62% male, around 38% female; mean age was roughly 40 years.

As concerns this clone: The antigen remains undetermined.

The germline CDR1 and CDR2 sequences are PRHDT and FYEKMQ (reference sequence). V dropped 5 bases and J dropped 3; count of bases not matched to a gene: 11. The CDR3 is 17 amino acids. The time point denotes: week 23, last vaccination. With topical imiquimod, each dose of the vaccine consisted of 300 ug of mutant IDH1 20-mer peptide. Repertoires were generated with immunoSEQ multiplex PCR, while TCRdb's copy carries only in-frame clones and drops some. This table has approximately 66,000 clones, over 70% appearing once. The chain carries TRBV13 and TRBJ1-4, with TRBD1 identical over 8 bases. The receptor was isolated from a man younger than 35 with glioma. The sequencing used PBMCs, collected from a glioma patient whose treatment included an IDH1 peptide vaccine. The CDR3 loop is CASSVYRTGKSNEKLFF. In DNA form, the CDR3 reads TGTGCCAGCAGCGTATACAGGACAGGGAAATCTAATGAAAAACTGTTTTTT.